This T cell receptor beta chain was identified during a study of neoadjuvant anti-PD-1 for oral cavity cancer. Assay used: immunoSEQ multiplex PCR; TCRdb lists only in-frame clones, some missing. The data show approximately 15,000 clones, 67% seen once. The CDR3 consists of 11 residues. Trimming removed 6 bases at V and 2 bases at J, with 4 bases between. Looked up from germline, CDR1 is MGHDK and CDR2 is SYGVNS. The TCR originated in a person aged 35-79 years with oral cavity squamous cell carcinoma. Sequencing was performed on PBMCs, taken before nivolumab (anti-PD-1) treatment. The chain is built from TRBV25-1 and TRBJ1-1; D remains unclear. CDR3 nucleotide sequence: TGTGCCAGCAGCTCCAACACTGAAGCTTTCTTT. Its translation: CASSSNTEAFF. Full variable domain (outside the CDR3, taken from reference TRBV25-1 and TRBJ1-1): EADIYQTPRYLVIGTGKKITLECSQTMGHDKMYWYQQDPGMELHLIHYSYGVNSTEKGDLSSESTVSRIRTEHFPLTLESARPSHTSQYLCASSSNTEAFFGQGTRLTVV.